This T cell receptor (beta chain) stems from a study of blood T cell repertoires in COVID-19. Repertoires were generated with immunoSEQ multiplex PCR, while TCRdb's copy carries only in-frame clones and drops some. The repertoire holds about 480,000 clones, 89% seen once, with 0.75% to 0.9% in the top ten. V dropped 3 bases and J dropped 5 bases, with 10 bases sitting between them. The CDR3 contains 13 residues. Germline lookup yields CDR1 KGHDR and CDR2 SFDVKD. The sequenced sample was peripheral blood. The receptor comes from a man aged 18 to 35 with COVID-19, enrolled during active disease. The chain combines TRBV24-1 with TRBJ2-7, with D possibly being TRBD2 (6 bases). CDR3 DNA: TGTGCCACCAGTGATGGCGGGGTCCACGAGCAGTACTTC. It yields the protein CATSDGGVHEQYF.